Presented here are 10 T cell receptor beta chains from one specimen sequenced in a study of T cell changes during pregnancy in multiple sclerosis. Measured with immunoSEQ multiplex PCR; TCRdb has only the in-frame clones, and not every one. The sample consists of tens of thousands of clones, under 90% of them appearing once. The sample in question was peripheral blood, obtained after pregnancy. These TCRs come from a female donor in good health, enrolled as a control in a pregnancy study.

This chain uses TRBV4-1 with TRBJ1-2; TRBD1 is a possible D gene (5 bases). The V gene's germline CDR1 is MGHRA and CDR2 YSYEKL. Between the trimmed V and J ends, which lost 6 bases and 6 bases, there was a span of 20 bases. The CDR3 covers 15 residues. In DNA, the CDR3 is TGCGCCAGCAGGTTAACGGACACTAACTCTCATGGCTACACCTTC. Translated: CASRLTDTNSHGYTF.

J is TRBJ2-5 and V is TRBV7-9; tentatively, D is TRBD2 (6 bases). The V end was cut by 5 bases, the J end by 4 bases, with 14 bases between. The germline V gene encodes CDR1 SEHNR and CDR2 FQNEAQ (reference sequence). The CDR3 totals 14 residues. The CDR3 DNA follows: TGTGCCAGCAGCCAGAACTTGGGGGGAGAGACCCAGTACTTC. This gives the protein CASSQNLGGETQYF.

This chain joins TRBV30 and TRBJ2-3; the match to TRBD2 covers 10 bases. Trimming removed 4 bases from V and 1 base from J; junction bases left unmatched: 8. CDR3 length equals 16 residues. The V gene's germline CDR1 is GTSNPN and CDR2 SVGIG (reference sequence). CDR3 DNA: TGTGCCTGGAACGCAGCGGGGGGGCTCGGCACAGATACGCAGTATTTT. This encodes CAWNAAGGLGTDTQYF.

V gene TRBV6-5 combines with J gene TRBJ1-1, with unresolved D. The length of the CDR3 is 13 residues. V lost 3 bases to trimming and J lost 1 base, with 6 bases between them. The germline V gene has CDR1 MNHEY and CDR2 SVGAGI. The CDR3 protein is CASSYKRNTEAFF. In DNA form, the CDR3 reads TGTGCCAGCAGTTATAAGAGGAACACTGAAGCTTTCTTT.

The V call is TRBV10-3, the J call TRBJ2-2, with 12 bases fitting TRBD1. V lost 5 bases, J lost 6 bases, and 13 bases stayed unmatched. Per germline, CDR1 ENHRY and CDR2 SYGVKD. CDR3 length: 18 residues. The CDR3, as DNA: TGTGCCATCAGTAAACAAGGAGGGACAGGGGGCGCCCCCGGGGAGCTGTTTTTT. This codes for CAISKQGGTGGAPGELFF.

V and J are TRBV29-1 and TRBJ1-2, with D tentatively TRBD1 (5 bases). The CDR3 has 12 amino acids. V was cut by 4 bases and J by 8 bases, with 14 bases left in between. The germline V gene encodes CDR1 SQVTM and CDR2 ANQGSEA. The CDR3 sequence is CSVVGGVGGYTF. In DNA, the CDR3 is TGCAGCGTTGTCGGGGGAGTCGGGGGCTACACCTTC.

The V gene is TRBV19, the J gene TRBJ1-1; D might be TRBD1 (5 bases). This CDR3 contains 14 residues. Germline assignment: CDR1 LNHDA and CDR2 SQIVND (reference sequence). Trimming removed 1 base at V and 2 bases at J, with 8 bases between. CDR3 region: CASSIGGLNTEAFF. The CDR3 DNA sequence: TGTGCCAGTAGTATAGGGGGCCTTAACACTGAAGCTTTCTTT.

This chain links TRBV30 with TRBJ1-2; 9 bases are a match to TRBD1. Trimming removed 2 bases from V and 7 bases from J; junction bases left unmatched: 11. Per the germline V gene, CDR1 is GTSNPN and CDR2 is SVGIG (reference sequence). The CDR3 totals 15 residues. The CDR3 spells CAWSSRDRVGSGYTF. For the CDR3, the DNA is TGTGCCTGGAGTTCCCGGGACAGGGTCGGCTCTGGCTACACCTTC.

This sequence joins TRBV7-2 and TRBJ2-5; perhaps TRBD2 as D (5 bases). This CDR3 is 14 amino acids long. Germline V gene sequence: CDR1 SGHTA, CDR2 FQGNSA. Trimming took 1 base from V and 5 from J, leaving 11 bases between them. This chain's CDR3 is CASSLGLSGETQYF. In DNA form, the CDR3 reads TGTGCCAGCAGCTTAGGACTCAGCGGCGAGACCCAGTACTTC.

V gene TRBV27 combines with J gene TRBJ2-1; maybe TRBD2 (7 bases). This CDR3 has 15 amino acids. V shed 2 bases and J shed 6 bases, with 14 bases lying between them. Germline CDR1 and CDR2: MNHEY and SMNVEV (reference sequence). The DNA for the CDR3 is TGTGCCAGCAGTTTAATGGGCGGGGGCCGCAATGAGCAGTTCTTC. Protein: CASSLMGGGRNEQFF.